The clone carrying this TCR beta chain was seen a single time. This entry is derived from a study of blood T cell repertoires in COVID-19. Study-wide background: Collection of acute and convalescent COVID-19 samples took place in the United States, Italy and Spain. The cDNA or gDNA used as material had been derived from T cells, B-cell-depleted T cells, or PBMCs.

Germline lookup yields CDR1 SGHRS and CDR2 YFSETQ. The CDR3 has 16 residues. V dropped 1 base and J dropped 3 bases, with 13 bases sitting between them. Per the original data handling: It was from reference gene primer amplification that nucleated cell counts were estimated. The method was immunoSEQ multiplex PCR; TCRdb's version includes in-frame clones alone and lacks a portion of them. V and J calls plus clone size are reproduced from that table; the DNA served to infer D and trimming. The sample shows some 70,000 clones, around 80% of them seen only once. The origin of this receptor is a man aged 45-60 years with active COVID-19. What was sequenced was peripheral blood. This chain connects TRBV5-1 to TRBJ2-2; D is perhaps TRBD2 (6 bases). Here the CDR3 DNA reads TGCGCCAGCAGCTTGCTGACCGGGAGCGACACCGGGGAGCTGTTTTTT. This sequence encodes CASSLLTGSDTGELFF.